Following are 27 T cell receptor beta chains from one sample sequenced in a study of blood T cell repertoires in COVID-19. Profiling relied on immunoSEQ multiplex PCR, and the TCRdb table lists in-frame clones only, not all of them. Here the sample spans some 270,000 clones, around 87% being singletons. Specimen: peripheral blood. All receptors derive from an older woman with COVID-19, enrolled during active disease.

In DNA, the CDR3 is TGTGCCAGCAGCTTCGGGCTGCGCAGGGAATCGAACAATTCACCCCTCCACTTT. It translates to CASSFGLRRESNNSPLHF. The chain joins TRBV5-6 to TRBJ1-6; TRBD1 might be the D (5 bases). V was trimmed by 2 bases and J by 7 bases, leaving 22 bases between them. CDR3 length: 18 residues. Germline V gene sequence: CDR1 SGHDT, CDR2 YYEEEE.

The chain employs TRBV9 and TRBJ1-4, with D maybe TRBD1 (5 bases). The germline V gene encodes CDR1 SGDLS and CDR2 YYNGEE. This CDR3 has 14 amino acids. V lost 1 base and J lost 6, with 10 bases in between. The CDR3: CASSVSAGDEKLFF. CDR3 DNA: TGTGCCAGCAGCGTATCGGCGGGGGATGAAAAACTGTTTTTT.

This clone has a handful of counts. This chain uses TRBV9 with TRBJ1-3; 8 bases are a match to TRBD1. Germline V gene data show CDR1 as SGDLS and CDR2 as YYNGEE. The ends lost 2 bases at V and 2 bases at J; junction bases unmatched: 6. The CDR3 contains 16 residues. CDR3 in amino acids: CASSVSPDRAGNTIYF. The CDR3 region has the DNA TGTGCCAGCAGCGTGAGCCCGGACAGGGCTGGAAACACCATATATTTT.

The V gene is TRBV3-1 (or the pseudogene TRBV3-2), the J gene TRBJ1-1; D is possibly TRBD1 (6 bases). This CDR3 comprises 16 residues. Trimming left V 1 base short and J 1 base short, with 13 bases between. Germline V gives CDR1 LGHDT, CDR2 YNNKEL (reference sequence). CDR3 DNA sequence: TGTGCCAGCAGCCAAGGCGGGGGCGGATGGAACACTGAAGCTTTCTTT. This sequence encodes CASSQGGGGWNTEAFF.

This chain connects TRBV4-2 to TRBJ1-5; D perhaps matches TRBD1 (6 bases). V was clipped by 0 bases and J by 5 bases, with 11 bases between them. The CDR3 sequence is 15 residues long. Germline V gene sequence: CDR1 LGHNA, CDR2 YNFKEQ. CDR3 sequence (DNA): TGTGCCAGCAGCCAAGATAGGGGGAATTATCAGCCCCAGCATTTT. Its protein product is CASSQDRGNYQPQHF.

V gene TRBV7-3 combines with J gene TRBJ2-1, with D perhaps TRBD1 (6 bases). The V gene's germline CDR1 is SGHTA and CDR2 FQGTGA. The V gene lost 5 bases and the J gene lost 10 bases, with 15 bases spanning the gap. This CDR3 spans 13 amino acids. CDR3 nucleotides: TGTGCCAGCAGCGTCCACAGGGAGACGGAGCAGTTCTTC. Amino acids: CASSVHRETEQFF.

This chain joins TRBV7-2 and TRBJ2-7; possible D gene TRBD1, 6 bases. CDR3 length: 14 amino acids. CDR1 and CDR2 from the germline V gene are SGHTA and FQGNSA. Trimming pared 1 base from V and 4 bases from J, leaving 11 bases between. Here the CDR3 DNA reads TGTGCCAGCAGCTTAGTAACAGGGCGGTACGAGCAGTACTTC. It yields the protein CASSLVTGRYEQYF.

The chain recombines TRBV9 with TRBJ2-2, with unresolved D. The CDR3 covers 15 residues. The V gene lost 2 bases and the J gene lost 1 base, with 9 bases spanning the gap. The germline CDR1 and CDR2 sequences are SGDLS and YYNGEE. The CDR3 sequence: CASSVREVNTGELFF. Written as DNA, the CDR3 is TGTGCCAGCAGCGTCAGAGAGGTGAACACCGGGGAGCTGTTTTTT.

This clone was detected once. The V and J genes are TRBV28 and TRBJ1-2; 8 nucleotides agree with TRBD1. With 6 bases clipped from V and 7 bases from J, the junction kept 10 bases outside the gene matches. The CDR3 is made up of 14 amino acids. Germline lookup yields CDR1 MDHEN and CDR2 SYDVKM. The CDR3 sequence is CASSPPGGVSGYTF. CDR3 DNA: TGTGCCAGCAGCCCACCAGGGGGCGTATCTGGCTACACCTTC.

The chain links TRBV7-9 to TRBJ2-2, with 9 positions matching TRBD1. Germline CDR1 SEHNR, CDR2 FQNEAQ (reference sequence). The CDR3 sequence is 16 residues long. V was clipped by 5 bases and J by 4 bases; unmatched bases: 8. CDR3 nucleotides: TGTGCCAGCAGCGTAATTACAGGGGGCGCCACCGGGGAGCTGTTTTTT. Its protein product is CASSVITGGATGELFF.

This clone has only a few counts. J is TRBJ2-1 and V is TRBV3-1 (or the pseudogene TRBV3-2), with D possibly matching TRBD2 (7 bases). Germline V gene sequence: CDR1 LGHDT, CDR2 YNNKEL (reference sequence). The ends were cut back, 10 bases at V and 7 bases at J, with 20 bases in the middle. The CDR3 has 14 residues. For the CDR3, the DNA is TGTGCCACCACCTCGGCGGGGGCCTTGAATGAGCAGTTCTTC. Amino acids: CATTSAGALNEQFF.

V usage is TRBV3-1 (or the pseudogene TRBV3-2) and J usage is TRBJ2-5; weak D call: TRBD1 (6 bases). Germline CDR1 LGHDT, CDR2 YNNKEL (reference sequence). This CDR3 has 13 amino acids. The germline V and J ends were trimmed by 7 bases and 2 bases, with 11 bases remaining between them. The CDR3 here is CASTRQVQETQYF. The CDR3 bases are TGTGCCAGCACCCGACAGGTACAAGAGACCCAGTACTTC.

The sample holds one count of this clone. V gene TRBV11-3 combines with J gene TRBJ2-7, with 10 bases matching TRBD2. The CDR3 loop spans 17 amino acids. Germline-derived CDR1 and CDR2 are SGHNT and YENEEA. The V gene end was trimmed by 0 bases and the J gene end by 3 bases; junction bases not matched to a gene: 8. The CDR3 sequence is CASSLDPQLAGYYEQYF. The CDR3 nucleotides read TGTGCCAGCAGCTTAGACCCTCAACTAGCGGGGTACTACGAGCAGTACTTC.

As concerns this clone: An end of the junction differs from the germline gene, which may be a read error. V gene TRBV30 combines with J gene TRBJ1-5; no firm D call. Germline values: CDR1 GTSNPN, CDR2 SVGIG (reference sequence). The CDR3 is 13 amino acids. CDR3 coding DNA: TGTGCTTGGACGGCGGGTAGCAATCAGCCCCAGCATTTT. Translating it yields CAWTAGSNQPQHF.

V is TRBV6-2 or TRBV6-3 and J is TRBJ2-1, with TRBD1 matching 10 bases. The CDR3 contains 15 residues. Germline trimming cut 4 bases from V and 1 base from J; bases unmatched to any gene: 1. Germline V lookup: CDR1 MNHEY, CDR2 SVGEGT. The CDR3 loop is CASSWGQGSYNEQFF. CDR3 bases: TGTGCCAGCAGTTGGGGACAGGGGTCCTACAATGAGCAGTTCTTC.

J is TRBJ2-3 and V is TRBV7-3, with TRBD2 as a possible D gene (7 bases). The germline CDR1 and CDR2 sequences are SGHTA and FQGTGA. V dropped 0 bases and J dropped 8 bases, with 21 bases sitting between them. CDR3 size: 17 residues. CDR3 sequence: CASSLTSGGGLQGTQYF. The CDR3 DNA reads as TGTGCCAGCAGCTTAACGTCGGGCGGGGGCCTACAGGGTACGCAGTATTTT.

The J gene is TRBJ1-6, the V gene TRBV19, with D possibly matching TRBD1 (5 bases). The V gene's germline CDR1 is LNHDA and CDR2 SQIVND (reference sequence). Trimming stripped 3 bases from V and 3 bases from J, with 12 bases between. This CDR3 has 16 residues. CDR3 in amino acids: CASSMEGRRYNSPLHF. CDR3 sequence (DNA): TGTGCCAGTAGTATGGAGGGACGGCGCTATAATTCACCCCTCCACTTT.

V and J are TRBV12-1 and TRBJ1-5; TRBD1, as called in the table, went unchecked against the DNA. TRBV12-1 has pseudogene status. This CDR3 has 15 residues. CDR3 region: CASSTEGQKDQPQHF. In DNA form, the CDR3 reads TGTGCCAGCAGCACCGAGGGACAGAAGGATCAGCCCCAGCATTTT.

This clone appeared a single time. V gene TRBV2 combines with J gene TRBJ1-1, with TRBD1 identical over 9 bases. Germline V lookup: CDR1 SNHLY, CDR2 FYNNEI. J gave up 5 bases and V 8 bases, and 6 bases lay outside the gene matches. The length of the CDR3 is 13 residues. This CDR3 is CASSGQGGTEAFF. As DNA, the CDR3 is TGTGCCAGCTCGGGACAGGGAGGGACTGAAGCTTTCTTT.

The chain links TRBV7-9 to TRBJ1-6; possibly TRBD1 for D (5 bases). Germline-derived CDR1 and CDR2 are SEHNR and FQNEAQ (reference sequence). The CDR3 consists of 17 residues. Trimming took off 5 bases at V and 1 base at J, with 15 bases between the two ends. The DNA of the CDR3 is TGTGCCAGCAGCCTTGTTGTGGGGCCATCCTATAATTCACCCCTCCACTTT. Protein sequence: CASSLVVGPSYNSPLHF.

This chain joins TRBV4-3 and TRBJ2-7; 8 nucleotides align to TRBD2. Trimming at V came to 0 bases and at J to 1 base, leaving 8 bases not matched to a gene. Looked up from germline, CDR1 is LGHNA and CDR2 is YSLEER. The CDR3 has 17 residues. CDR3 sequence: CASSQDPAGTSSYEQYF. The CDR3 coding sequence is TGCGCCAGCAGCCAAGATCCGGCGGGGACTAGTTCCTACGAGCAGTACTTC.

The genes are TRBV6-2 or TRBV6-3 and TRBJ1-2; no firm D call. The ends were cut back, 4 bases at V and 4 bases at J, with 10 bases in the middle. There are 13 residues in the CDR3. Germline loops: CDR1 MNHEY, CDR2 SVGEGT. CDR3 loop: CASSFEESYGYTF. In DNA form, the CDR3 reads TGTGCCAGCAGTTTCGAGGAGAGCTATGGCTACACCTTC.

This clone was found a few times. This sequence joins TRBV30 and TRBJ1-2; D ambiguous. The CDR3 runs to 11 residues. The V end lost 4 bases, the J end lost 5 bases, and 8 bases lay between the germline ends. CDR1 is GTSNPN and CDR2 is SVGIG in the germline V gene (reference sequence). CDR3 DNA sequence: TGTGCCTGGATGAAGCAATATGGCTACACCTTC. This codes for CAWMKQYGYTF.

The CDR3 region has the DNA TGTGCCAGCAGCAAAGGACAGATCTACGAGCAGTACTTC. It yields the protein CASSKGQIYEQYF. The chain employs TRBV7-3 and TRBJ2-7, with D tentatively TRBD1 (6 bases). Per the germline V gene, CDR1 is SGHTA and CDR2 is FQGTGA. Between the trimmed V and J ends, which lost 5 bases and 3 bases, there was a span of 11 bases. The CDR3 has 13 residues.

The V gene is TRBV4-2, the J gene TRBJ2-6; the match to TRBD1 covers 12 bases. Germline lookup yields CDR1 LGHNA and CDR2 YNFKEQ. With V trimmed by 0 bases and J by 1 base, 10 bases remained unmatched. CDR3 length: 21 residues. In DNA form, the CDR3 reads TGTGCCAGCAGCCAAGACGGACCGTGGGACAGGGGGCGTTCTGGGGCCAACGTCCTGACTTTC. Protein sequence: CASSQDGPWDRGRSGANVLTF.

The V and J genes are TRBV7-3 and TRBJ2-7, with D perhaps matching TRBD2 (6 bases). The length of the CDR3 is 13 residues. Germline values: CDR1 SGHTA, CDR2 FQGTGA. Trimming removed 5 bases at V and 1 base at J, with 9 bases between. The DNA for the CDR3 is TGTGCCAGCAGCCCCGGGGGATCCTACGAGCAGTACTTC. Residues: CASSPGGSYEQYF.

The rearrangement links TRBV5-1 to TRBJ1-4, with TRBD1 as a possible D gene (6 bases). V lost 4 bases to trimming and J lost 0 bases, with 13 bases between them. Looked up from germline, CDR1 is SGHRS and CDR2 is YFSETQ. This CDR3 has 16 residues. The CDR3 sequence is CASSLHPGATNEKLFF. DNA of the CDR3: TGCGCCAGCAGCCTGCACCCAGGGGCAACTAATGAAAAACTGTTTTTT.